This is a list of T cell receptor beta chains from one sample in a study of blood T cell repertoires in COVID-19. Generated by immunoSEQ multiplex PCR, the TCRdb table keeps only in-frame clones and is missing some. The profile shows around 67,000 clones, 70% to 90% of them singletons. Sequenced: peripheral blood. The receptors stem from a man between 65 and 85 years old with acute or convalescent COVID-19. Each CDR3 is given with its conserved first and last residue. D genes are given only for firm matches.

d_gene	len	v_gene	CDR3aa
NA	18	TRBV7-8	CASSSFLGQGTGTGELFF
NA	12	TRBV5-1	CASSSPTYEQYF
NA	20	TRBV12-2	CASRLGYEGRGEDSGNTIYF
TRBD1	14	TRBV6-5	CASSQTGLEETQYF
TRBD2	16	TRBV7-9	CASSFRRTSGNDEQYF
TRBD1	19	TRBV5-1	CASSSHAMDRTRMNTEAFF
NA	15	TRBV14	CASSQDRGRQETQYF
TRBD1	15	TRBV19	CASRREQGMGTEAFF
TRBD1	16	TRBV27	CASSSFSDRARYGYTF
NA	16	TRBV5-4	CASSLFFPGPRTEAFF
NA	14	TRBV6-5	CASQSPGGSYEQYF
TRBD2	14	TRBV5-4	CASRRAGGGDTQYF